The 25 T cell receptor beta chains below come from one sample, sequenced in a study of CD8 T cells in ankylosing spondylitis. Study results and caveats: Roughly eight highly homologous variants made up a TCR beta motif that seemed to typify ankylosing spondylitis blood.

One entry per CDR3 protein results from TCRdb running MiXCR on the 5' RACE reads. Of 200,000 to 250,000 distinct CDR3 sequences in the sample, about 6.7% are singletons; the top ten hold around 14%. No antigens are known for them. Sequenced sample: blood, either unsorted or a sorted T cell fraction (not recorded which). The receptors shown here come from a male donor with ankylosing spondylitis.

The genes are TRBV4-2 and TRBJ2-3; 9 positions agree with TRBD1. This CDR3 is built from 15 residues. From germline, CDR1 is LGHNA and CDR2 YNFKEQ. Unmatched junction bases numbered 4, after V lost 3 bases and J lost 3 bases. The CDR3 nucleotides read TGTGCCAGCAGCCAGTACAGGGGGCAGACAGATACGCAGTATTTT. It codes for CASSQYRGQTDTQYF.

This clonotype was detected ten times or more. The CDR3 bases are TGTGCCAGCAGCGAAGAGCGGGGACGGGCAGATACGCAGTATTTT. Its translation is CASSEERGRADTQYF. The J gene is TRBJ2-3, the V gene TRBV9, with TRBD2 matching 7 bases. The V gene end was trimmed by 3 bases and the J gene end by 4 bases; junction bases not matched to a gene: 8. The CDR3 is 15 amino acids. Germline V gives CDR1 SGDLS, CDR2 YYNGEE.

This clonotype was seen many times. This chain joins TRBV4-1 and TRBJ2-1; 11 nucleotides line up with TRBD1. This CDR3 has 16 amino acids. Germline loops: CDR1 MGHRA, CDR2 YSYEKL. With V trimmed by 3 bases and J by 3 bases, 4 bases remained unmatched. As DNA, the CDR3 is TGCGCCAGCAGCCAGCGGACAGGGGGCTTCTACAATGAGCAGTTCTTC. Residues: CASSQRTGGFYNEQFF.

This clonotype has ten or more counts. The gene calls are TRBV7-2 and TRBJ1-1; D is ambiguous. V was trimmed by 4 bases and J by 3 bases, leaving 12 bases between them. Germline V gene lookup returns CDR1 SGHTA and CDR2 FQGNSA. This CDR3 has 14 residues. CDR3 nucleotide sequence: TGTGCCAGCAGCTCGGAATACATGTACACTGAAGCTTTCTTT. Its protein product is CASSSEYMYTEAFF.

Ten or more counts support this clonotype. The genes are TRBV7-2 and TRBJ1-5; D is unresolved. There are 15 residues in the CDR3. The V end lost 0 bases, the J end lost 6 bases, and 12 bases lay between the germline ends. CDR1 SGHTA and CDR2 FQGNSA come from the germline V gene. DNA of the CDR3: TGTGCCAGCAGCTTAGCGTGGGGTTCGCTTCAGCCCCAGCATTTT. As protein: CASSLAWGSLQPQHF.

This clonotype was seen repeatedly, ten times or more. The chain uses TRBV28 and TRBJ1-1; D ambiguous. Per germline, CDR1 MDHEN and CDR2 SYDVKM. Trimming stripped 1 base from V and 0 bases from J, with 3 bases between. This CDR3 comprises 13 residues. CDR3 DNA sequence: TGTGCCAGCAGTTTATTTCTGAACACTGAAGCTTTCTTT. Translated, it gives CASSLFLNTEAFF.

J is TRBJ2-7 and V is TRBV18; TRBD2 aligns across 7 bases. The V gene's germline CDR1 is KGHSH and CDR2 LQKENI. Trimming at V came to 4 bases and at J to 0 bases, leaving 9 bases not matched to a gene. The CDR3 totals 16 residues. The CDR3 loop reads CASSLRRSGNSYEQYF. As DNA, the CDR3 is TGTGCCAGCTCACTAAGAAGAAGCGGGAACTCCTACGAGCAGTACTTC. Drawing the rest from reference TRBV18 and TRBJ2-7, the complete variable domain is NAGVMQNPRHLVRRRGQEARLRCSPMKGHSHVYWYRQLPEEGLKFMVYLQKENIIDESGMPKERFSAEFPKEGPSILRIQQVVRGDSAAYFCASSLRRSGNSYEQYFGPGTRLTVT.

This clonotype was picked up many times. The chain links TRBV28 to TRBJ2-1; 8 positions match TRBD2. Trimming cost V 7 bases and J 9 bases; bases outside gene matches: 11. CDR3 length: 14 amino acids. Germline assignment: CDR1 MDHEN and CDR2 SYDVKM. The chain's CDR3 is CASTLRAGVREQFF. CDR3 DNA: TGTGCCAGCACCCTCAGAGCGGGAGTCCGTGAGCAGTTCTTC.

This clonotype was seen at least ten times. V usage is TRBV25-1 and J usage is TRBJ2-1; D is perhaps TRBD2 (6 bases). The CDR3 is 14 residues long. Germline V gives CDR1 MGHDK, CDR2 SYGVNS. Trimming took off 5 bases at V and 3 bases at J, with 11 bases between the two ends. The CDR3 loop is CASSSLGGYNEQFF. The CDR3 DNA reads TGTGCCAGCAGTTCACTGGGGGGCTACAATGAGCAGTTCTTC.

In its sample, this clonotype was seen many times. The rearrangement uses TRBV4-1 and TRBJ1-5; weak D call: TRBD1 (5 bases). CDR3 size: 15 residues. The germline V and J ends were trimmed by 4 bases and 1 base, with 11 bases remaining between them. Germline V gene sequence: CDR1 MGHRA, CDR2 YSYEKL. DNA of the CDR3: TGCGCCAGCAGCCGAGGGGACGGAAGCAATCAGCCCCAGCATTTT. Its protein product is CASSRGDGSNQPQHF.

This clonotype was picked up many times. This CDR3 reads CASSFMGANQPQHF. The CDR3 bases are TGTGCCAGCAGTTTCATGGGGGCTAATCAGCCCCAGCATTTT. The rearrangement links TRBV12-3 or TRBV12-4 to TRBJ1-5; maybe TRBD1 (6 bases). The CDR3 loop spans 14 amino acids. Deletions cut 3 bases from V and 4 bases from J, with 10 bases between.

This clonotype was observed a handful of times. The V gene is TRBV13, the J gene TRBJ1-2, with 7 bases aligning to TRBD1. Germline V gene lookup returns CDR1 PRHDT and CDR2 FYEKMQ (reference sequence). The J segment lost 4 bases and the V segment lost 6 bases, leaving 8 bases of the junction unmatched. This CDR3 is 14 amino acids long. The CDR3 spells CASSSDRVAYGYTF. Here the CDR3 DNA reads TGTGCCAGCAGTTCTGACAGGGTCGCCTATGGCTACACCTTC.

This clonotype was counted at least ten times. The chain couples TRBV29-1 to TRBJ2-1, with D perhaps matching TRBD1 (6 bases). The CDR3 totals 14 residues. Germline CDR1 is SQVTM and CDR2 is ANQGSEA. The V gene lost 4 bases and the J gene lost 2 bases, with 12 bases spanning the gap. The CDR3 DNA reads TGCAGCGTTGGGGGGCAACTACCCTACAATGAGCAGTTCTTC. This translates into CSVGGQLPYNEQFF.

V gene TRBV15 combines with J gene TRBJ2-5; D remains unclear. This CDR3 is built from 12 residues. V gave up 8 bases and J gave up 1 base, with 8 bases separating them. Per the germline V gene, CDR1 is LNHNV and CDR2 is YYDKDF (reference sequence). The DNA for the CDR3 is TGTGCCACCGGGGTTATCCAAGAGACCCAGTACTTC. This codes for CATGVIQETQYF.

This clonotype was counted at least ten times. The chain links TRBV7-6 to TRBJ1-3; D unresolved. The germline V gene encodes CDR1 SGHVS and CDR2 FNYEAQ. The CDR3 contains 16 residues. Trimming took off 1 base at V and 4 bases at J, with 14 bases between the two ends. The CDR3 loop reads CASSLGPGKGGNTIYF. CDR3 nucleotide sequence: TGTGCCAGCAGCTTAGGCCCGGGAAAGGGAGGAAACACCATATATTTT.

This clonotype has a count of ten or more. CDR3 coding DNA: TGTGCCAGCACCAAACCGGGACAGGAGATATACAATGAGCAGTTCTTC. Amino acid sequence: CASTKPGQEIYNEQFF. The V gene is TRBV7-9, the J gene TRBJ2-1; 8 bases agree with TRBD1. The CDR3 totals 16 residues. Trimming took 7 bases from V and 4 from J; bases not matched to a gene: 12. CDR1 and CDR2 (germline): SEHNR, FQNEAQ (reference sequence).

In this sample, this clonotype turned up many times. The V gene is TRBV5-1, the J gene TRBJ1-2; D call uncertain. V was cut by 5 bases and J by 4 bases, with 12 bases left in between. The CDR3 has 13 amino acids. Germline V CDR1 and CDR2: SGHRS, YFSETQ. The CDR3 here is CASREESIYGYTF. The CDR3 DNA reads TGCGCCAGCAGAGAGGAGTCTATCTATGGCTACACCTTC.

This rearrangement joins TRBV6-6 to TRBJ1-4; D is possibly TRBD1 (5 bases). Trimming cost V 6 bases and J 0 bases, with 11 bases left between them. The CDR3 length is 15 residues. Looked up from germline, CDR1 is MNHNY and CDR2 is SVGAGI (reference sequence). CDR3 DNA sequence: TGTGCCAGCAGGCAAGACAGAGCAACTAATGAAAAACTGTTTTTT. This gives the protein CASRQDRATNEKLFF.

Comment on this clonotype: A much larger clone lies a single base off, so this may be a read error. The CDR3 end shows no conserved phenylalanine or tryptophan, and so a read error is likely. The chain links TRBV20-1 to TRBJ2-7, with a possible D match to TRBD1 (5 bases). CDR3 length equals 13 residues. Trimming pared 6 bases from V and 0 bases from J, leaving 12 bases between. In germline, CDR1 is DFQATT, CDR2 SNEGSKA (reference sequence). CDR3 residues: CSAGPTGSYEQYL. DNA for the CDR3: TGCAGTGCCGGGCCCACAGGCTCCTACGAGCAGTACCTC.

This clonotype was recorded at least ten times. The chain links TRBV28 to TRBJ2-3; 8 positions match TRBD2. The CDR3 is made up of 16 amino acids. In germline, CDR1 is MDHEN, CDR2 SYDVKM. J gave up 2 bases and V 6 bases, and 10 bases lay outside the gene matches. The CDR3 reads CASSYTGGGITDTQYF. In DNA, the CDR3 is TGTGCCAGCAGCTATACGGGCGGGGGGATCACAGATACGCAGTATTTT.

This clonotype occurred many times. The chain uses TRBV7-8 and TRBJ1-1, with D perhaps TRBD1 (5 bases). This CDR3 contains 14 residues. Germline V lookup: CDR1 SGHVS, CDR2 FQNEAQ. V was pared by 5 bases and J by 0 bases, with 10 bases between. The CDR3 spells CASSASGLNTEAFF. CDR3 DNA sequence: TGTGCCAGCAGCGCTTCAGGGTTGAACACTGAAGCTTTCTTT. The variable domain in full, completed from reference TRBV7-8 and TRBJ1-1, reads GAGVSQSPRYKVAKRGQDVALRCDPISGHVSLFWYQQALGQGPEFLTYFQNEAQLDKSGLPSDRFFAERPEGSVSTLKIQRTQQEDSAVYLCASSASGLNTEAFFGQGTRLTVV.

In its sample, this clonotype was seen many times. The V and J genes are TRBV6-1 and TRBJ1-5; no reliable D call. Germline V gene lookup returns CDR1 MNHNS and CDR2 SASEGT. The CDR3 runs 14 residues. Deletions cut 8 bases from V and 0 bases from J, with 11 bases between. This CDR3 is CASLTTGSNQPQHF. CDR3 DNA: TGTGCCAGCTTAACCACGGGTAGCAATCAGCCCCAGCATTTT.

This clonotype was detected a few times. This rearrangement joins TRBV13 to TRBJ2-6; TRBD2 aligns across 10 bases. The CDR3 totals 18 residues. Germline CDR1 PRHDT, CDR2 FYEKMQ (reference sequence). The J segment lost 0 bases and the V segment lost 6 bases, leaving 8 bases of the junction unmatched. The CDR3 sequence is CASSPRLAGYSGANVLTF. The CDR3 bases are TGTGCCAGCAGTCCGAGACTAGCGGGTTACTCTGGGGCCAACGTCCTGACTTTC.

The sample holds many counts of this clonotype. This rearrangement joins TRBV27 to TRBJ2-2, with D hard to call. Trimming took off 8 bases at V and 6 bases at J, with 16 bases between the two ends. Per germline, CDR1 MNHEY and CDR2 SMNVEV (reference sequence). This CDR3 region has 14 residues. This CDR3 reads CASRIGVVPGELFF. The CDR3 DNA sequence: TGTGCCAGCCGTATCGGAGTGGTTCCCGGGGAGCTGTTTTTT.

This clonotype appeared a few times. The chain couples TRBV6-6 to TRBJ1-3; perhaps TRBD1 as D (5 bases). Looked up from germline, CDR1 is MNHNY and CDR2 is SVGAGI (reference sequence). Trimming stripped 6 bases from V and 8 bases from J, with 11 bases between. The CDR3 spans 12 residues. CDR3 region: CASSTEGYTIYF. Written as DNA, the CDR3 is TGTGCCAGCAGCACGGAGGGGTACACCATATATTTT.